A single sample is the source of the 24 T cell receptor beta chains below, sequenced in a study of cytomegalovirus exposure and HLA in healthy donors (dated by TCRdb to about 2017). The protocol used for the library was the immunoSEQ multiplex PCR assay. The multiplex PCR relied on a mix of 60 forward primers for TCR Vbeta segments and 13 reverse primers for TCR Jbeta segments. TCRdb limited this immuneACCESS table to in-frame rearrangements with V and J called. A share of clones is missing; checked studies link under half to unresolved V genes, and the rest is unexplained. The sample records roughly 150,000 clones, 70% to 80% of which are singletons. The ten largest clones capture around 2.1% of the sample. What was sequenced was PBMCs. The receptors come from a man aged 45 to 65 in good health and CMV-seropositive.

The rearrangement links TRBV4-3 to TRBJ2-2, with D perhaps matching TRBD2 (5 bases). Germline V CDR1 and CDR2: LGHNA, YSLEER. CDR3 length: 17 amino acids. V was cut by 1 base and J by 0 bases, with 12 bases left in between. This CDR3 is CASSQVPGSSNTGELFF. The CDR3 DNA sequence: TGCGCCAGCAGCCAAGTTCCGGGATCCTCGAACACCGGGGAGCTGTTTTTT.

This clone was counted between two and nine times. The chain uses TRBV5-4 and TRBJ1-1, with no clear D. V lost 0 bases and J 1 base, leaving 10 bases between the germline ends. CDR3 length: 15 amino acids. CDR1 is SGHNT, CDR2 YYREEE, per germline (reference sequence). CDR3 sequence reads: CASSLVGGRNTEAFF. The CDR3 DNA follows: TGTGCCAGCAGCTTGGTGGGAGGCCGGAACACTGAAGCTTTCTTT.

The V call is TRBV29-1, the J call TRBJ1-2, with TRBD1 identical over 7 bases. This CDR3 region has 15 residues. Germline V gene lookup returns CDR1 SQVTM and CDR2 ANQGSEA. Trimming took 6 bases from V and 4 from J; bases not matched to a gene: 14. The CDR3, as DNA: TGCAGCGTGGATACCAGGGGGACTGCAATCTATGGCTACACCTTC. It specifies CSVDTRGTAIYGYTF.

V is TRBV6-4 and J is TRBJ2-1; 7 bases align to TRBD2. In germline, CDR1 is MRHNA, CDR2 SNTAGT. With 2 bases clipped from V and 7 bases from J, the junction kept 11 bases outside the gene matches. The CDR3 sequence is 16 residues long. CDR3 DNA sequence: TGTGCCAGCAGTGACACCCCGGGAAGCGGGGAGAATGAGCAGTTCTTC. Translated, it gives CASSDTPGSGENEQFF.

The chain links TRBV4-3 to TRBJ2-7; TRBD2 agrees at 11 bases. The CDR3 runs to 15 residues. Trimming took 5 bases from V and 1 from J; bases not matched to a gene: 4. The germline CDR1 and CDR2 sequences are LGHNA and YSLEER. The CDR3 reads CASSSGLADSYEQYF. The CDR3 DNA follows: TGCGCCAGCAGCTCGGGACTAGCGGATTCCTACGAGCAGTACTTC.

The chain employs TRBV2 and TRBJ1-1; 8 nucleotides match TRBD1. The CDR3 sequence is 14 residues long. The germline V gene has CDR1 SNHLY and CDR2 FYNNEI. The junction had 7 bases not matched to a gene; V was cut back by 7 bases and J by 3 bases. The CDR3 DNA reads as TGTGCCAGCAATGGACAGGGTGGGTACACTGAAGCTTTCTTT. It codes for CASNGQGGYTEAFF.

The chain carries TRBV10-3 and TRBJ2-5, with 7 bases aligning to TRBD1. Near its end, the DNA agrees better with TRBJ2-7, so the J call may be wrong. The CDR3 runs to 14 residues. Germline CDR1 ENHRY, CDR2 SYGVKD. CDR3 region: CAISPTGTDYEQYF. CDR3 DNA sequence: TGTGCCATCAGCCCGACCGGGACAGATTACGAGCAGTACTTC.

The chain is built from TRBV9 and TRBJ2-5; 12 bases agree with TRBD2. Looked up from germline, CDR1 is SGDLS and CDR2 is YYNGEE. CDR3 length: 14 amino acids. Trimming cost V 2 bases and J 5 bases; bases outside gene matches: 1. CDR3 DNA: TGTGCCAGCAGCGTTACTAGCGGGGGGGAGACCCAGTACTTC. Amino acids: CASSVTSGGETQYF. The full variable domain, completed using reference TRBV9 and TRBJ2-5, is DSGVTQTPKHLITATGQRVTLRCSPRSGDLSVYWYQQSLDQGLQFLIQYYNGEERAKGNILERFSAQQFPDLHSELNLSSLELGDSALYFCASSVTSGGETQYFGPGTRLLVL.

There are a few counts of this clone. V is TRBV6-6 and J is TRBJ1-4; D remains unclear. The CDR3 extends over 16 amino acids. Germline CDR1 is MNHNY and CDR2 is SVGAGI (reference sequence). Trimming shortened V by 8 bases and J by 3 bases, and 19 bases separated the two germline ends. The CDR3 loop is CASQVGTGFANEKLFF. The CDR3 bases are TGTGCCAGCCAGGTAGGTACGGGGTTTGCTAATGAAAAACTGTTTTTT.

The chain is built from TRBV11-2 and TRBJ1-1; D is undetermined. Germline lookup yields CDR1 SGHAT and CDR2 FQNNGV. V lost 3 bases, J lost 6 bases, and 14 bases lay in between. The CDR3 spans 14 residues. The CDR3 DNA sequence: TGTGCCAGCAGCTTTGAGGGCACTGGGTCTGAAGCTTTCTTT. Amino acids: CASSFEGTGSEAFF.

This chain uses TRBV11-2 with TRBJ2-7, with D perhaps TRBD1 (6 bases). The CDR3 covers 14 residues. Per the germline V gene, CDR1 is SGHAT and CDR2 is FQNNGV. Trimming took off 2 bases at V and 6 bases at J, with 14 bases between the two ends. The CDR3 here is CASSLQGNGAEQYF. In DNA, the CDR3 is TGTGCCAGCAGCTTACAGGGGAACGGAGCCGAGCAGTACTTC.

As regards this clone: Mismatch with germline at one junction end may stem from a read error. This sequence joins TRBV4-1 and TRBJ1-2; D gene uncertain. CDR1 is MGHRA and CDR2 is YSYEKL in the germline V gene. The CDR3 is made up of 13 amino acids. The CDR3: CASSRDLNYDYTF. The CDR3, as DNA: TGCGCCAGCAGCCGAGACTTAAACTATGACTACACCTTC.

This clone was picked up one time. The CDR3 DNA sequence: TGCGCCAGCAGCCAAGACTCTACAGACTATGGCTACACCTTC. Its protein is CASSQDSTDYGYTF. The chain recombines TRBV4-3 with TRBJ1-2; no clear D gene. The ends were cut back, 0 bases at V and 3 bases at J, with 8 bases in the middle. From germline, CDR1 is LGHNA and CDR2 YSLEER. The CDR3 length is 14 residues.

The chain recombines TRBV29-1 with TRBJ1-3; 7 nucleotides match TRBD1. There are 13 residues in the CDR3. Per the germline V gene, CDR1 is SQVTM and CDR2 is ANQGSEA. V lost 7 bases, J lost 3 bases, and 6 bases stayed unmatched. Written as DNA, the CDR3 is TGCAGCGCTAACAGGGGTGTTGGAAACACCATATATTTT. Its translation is CSANRGVGNTIYF.

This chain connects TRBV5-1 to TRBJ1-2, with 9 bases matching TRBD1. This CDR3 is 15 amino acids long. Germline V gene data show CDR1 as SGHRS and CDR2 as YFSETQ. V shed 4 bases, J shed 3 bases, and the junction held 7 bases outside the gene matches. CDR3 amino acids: CASSSRDREYYGYTF. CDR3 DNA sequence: TGCGCCAGCAGCAGCCGGGACAGGGAATACTATGGCTACACCTTC.

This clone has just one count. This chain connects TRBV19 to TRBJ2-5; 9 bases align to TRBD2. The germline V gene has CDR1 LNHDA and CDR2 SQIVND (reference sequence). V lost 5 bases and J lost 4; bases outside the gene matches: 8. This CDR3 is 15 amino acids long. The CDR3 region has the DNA TGTGCCAGTAGTGATAGCGGGGGCCTAGTAGAGACCCAGTACTTC. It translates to CASSDSGGLVETQYF.

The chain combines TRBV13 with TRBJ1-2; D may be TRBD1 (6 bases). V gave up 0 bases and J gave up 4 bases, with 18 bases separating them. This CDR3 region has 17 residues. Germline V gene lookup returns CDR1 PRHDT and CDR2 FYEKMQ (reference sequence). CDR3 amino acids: CASSLGPSGQGFYGYTF. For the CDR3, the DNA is TGTGCCAGCAGCTTAGGGCCCTCGGGACAAGGGTTCTATGGCTACACCTTC.

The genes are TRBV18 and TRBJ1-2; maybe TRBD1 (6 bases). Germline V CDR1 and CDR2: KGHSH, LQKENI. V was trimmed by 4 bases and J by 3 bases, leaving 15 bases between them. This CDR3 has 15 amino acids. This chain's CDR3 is CASSLRTDSDYGYTF. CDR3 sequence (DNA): TGTGCCAGCTCACTCCGGACGGACAGTGACTATGGCTACACCTTC.

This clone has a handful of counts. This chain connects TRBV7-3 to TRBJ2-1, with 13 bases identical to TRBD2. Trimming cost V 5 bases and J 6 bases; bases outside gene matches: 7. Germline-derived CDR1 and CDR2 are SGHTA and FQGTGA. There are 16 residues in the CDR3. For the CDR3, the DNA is TGTGCCAGCAGCACCCGGACTAGCGGGGGCCCCAATGAGCAGTTCTTC. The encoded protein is CASSTRTSGGPNEQFF.

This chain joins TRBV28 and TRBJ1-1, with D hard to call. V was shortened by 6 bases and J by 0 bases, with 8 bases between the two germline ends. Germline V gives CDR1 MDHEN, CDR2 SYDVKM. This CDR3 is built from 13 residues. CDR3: CASSLNMNTEAFF. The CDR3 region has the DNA TGTGCCAGCAGCTTGAACATGAACACTGAAGCTTTCTTT.

In DNA form, the CDR3 reads TGTGCCAGCAGCGCGACCCGGACAGCACTTATGAACACTGAAGCTTTCTTT. It is translated as CASSATRTALMNTEAFF. V and J are TRBV7-2 and TRBJ1-1; TRBD1 is a possible D gene (6 bases). This CDR3 region has 17 residues. V was trimmed by 5 bases and J by 0 bases, leaving 19 bases between them. Germline-derived CDR1 and CDR2 are SGHTA and FQGNSA.

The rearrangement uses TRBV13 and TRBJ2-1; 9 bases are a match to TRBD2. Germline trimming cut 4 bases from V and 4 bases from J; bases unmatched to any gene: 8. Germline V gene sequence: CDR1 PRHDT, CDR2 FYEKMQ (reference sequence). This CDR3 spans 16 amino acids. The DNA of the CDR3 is TGTGCCAGCAGCTGGCCCTCTAGCGGGGTATACAATGAGCAGTTCTTC. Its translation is CASSWPSSGVYNEQFF.

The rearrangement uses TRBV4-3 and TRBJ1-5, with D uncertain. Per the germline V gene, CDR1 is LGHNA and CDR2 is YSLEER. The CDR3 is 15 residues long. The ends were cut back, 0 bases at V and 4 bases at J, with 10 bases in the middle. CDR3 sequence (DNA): TGCGCCAGCAGCCAAGAGTTAGGGAGGAATCAGCCCCAGCATTTT. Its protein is CASSQELGRNQPQHF.

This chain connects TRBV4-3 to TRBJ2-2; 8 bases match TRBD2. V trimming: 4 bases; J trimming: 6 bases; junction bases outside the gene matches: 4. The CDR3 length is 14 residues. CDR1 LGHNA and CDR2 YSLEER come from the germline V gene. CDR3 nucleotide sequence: TGCGCCAGCAGCCCACGACTAGCGTCCGGGGAGCTGTTTTTT. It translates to CASSPRLASGELFF.